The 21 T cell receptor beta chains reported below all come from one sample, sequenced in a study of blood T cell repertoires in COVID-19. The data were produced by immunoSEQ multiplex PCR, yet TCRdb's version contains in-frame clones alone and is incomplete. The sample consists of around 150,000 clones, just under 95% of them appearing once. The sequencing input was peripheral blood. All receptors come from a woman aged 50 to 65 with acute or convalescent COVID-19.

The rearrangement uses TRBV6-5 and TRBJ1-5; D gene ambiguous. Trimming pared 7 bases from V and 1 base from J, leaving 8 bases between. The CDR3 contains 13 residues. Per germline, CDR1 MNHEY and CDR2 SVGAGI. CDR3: CASTAGSNQPQHF. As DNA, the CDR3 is TGTGCCAGCACAGCGGGCAGCAATCAGCCCCAGCATTTT.

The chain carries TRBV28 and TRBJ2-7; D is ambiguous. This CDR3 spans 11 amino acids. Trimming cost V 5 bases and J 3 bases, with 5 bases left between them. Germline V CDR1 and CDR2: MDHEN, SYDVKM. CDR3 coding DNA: TGTGCCAGCAGTGTTCTCTACGAGCAGTACTTC. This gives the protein CASSVLYEQYF.

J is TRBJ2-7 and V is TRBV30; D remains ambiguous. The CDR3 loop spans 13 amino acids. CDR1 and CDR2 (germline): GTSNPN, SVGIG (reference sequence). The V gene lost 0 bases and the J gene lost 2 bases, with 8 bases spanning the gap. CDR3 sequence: CAWSVRVTYEQYF. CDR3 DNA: TGTGCCTGGAGTGTACGGGTGACCTACGAGCAGTACTTC.

The DNA for the CDR3 is TGTGCCAGCACCGATATAGACAGCTCCTACGAGCAGTACTTC. This encodes CASTDIDSSYEQYF. V and J are TRBV6-5 and TRBJ2-7, with a tentative D call TRBD1 (5 bases). V was pared by 7 bases and J by 0 bases, with 13 bases between. Looked up from germline, CDR1 is MNHEY and CDR2 is SVGAGI. The CDR3 is made up of 14 amino acids.

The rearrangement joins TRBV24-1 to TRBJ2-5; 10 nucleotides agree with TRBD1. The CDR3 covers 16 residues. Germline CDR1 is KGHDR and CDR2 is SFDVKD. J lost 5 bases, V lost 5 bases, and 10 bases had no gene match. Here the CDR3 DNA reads TGTGCCACCAGTGGCTATCGGACAGGGGGTGGTGAGACCCAGTACTTC. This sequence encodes CATSGYRTGGGETQYF.

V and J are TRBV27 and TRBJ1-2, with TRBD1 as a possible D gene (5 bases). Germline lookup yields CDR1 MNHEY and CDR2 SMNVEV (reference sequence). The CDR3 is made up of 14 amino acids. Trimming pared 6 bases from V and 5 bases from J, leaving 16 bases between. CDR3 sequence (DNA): TGTGCCAGCAGGGGGGGGATGACCGCTTATGGCTACACCTTC. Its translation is CASRGGMTAYGYTF.

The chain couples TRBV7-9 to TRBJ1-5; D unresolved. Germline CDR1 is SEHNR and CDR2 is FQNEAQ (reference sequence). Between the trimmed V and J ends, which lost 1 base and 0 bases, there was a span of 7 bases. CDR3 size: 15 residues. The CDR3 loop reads CASSLGDYSNQPQHF. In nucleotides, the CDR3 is TGTGCCAGCAGCTTAGGAGATTATAGCAATCAGCCCCAGCATTTT.

CDR3 sequence: CASSPAGQGAAGANVLTF. CDR3 bases: TGTGCCAGCTCGCCCGCCGGGCAGGGGGCTGCTGGGGCCAACGTCCTGACTTTC. The genes are TRBV18 and TRBJ2-6; TRBD1 matches at 8 bases. The CDR3 is 18 amino acids. Germline CDR1 KGHSH, CDR2 LQKENI. J lost 2 bases, V lost 6 bases, and 12 bases had no gene match.

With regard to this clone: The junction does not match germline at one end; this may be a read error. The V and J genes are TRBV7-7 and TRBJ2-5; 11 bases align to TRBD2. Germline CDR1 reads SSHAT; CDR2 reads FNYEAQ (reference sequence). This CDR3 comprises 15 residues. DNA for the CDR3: TGTGCTAGCAGCCGACTAGCGGGATCCCAAGAGACCCAGTACTTC. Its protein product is CASSRLAGSQETQYF. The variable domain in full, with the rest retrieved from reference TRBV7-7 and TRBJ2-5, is GAGVSQSPRYKVTKRGQDVTLRCDPISSHATLYWYQQALGQGPEFLTYFNYEAQPDKSGLPSDRFSAERPEGSISTLTIQRTEQRDSAMYRCASSRLAGSQETQYFGPGTRLLVL.

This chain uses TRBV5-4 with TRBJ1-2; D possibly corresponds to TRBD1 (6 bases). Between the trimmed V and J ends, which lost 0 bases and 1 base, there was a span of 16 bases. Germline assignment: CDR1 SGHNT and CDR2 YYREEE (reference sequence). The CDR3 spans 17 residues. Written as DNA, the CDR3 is TGTGCCAGCAGCTTGGATCGCGGGAGGGGGGTTAACTATGGCTACACCTTC. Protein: CASSLDRGRGVNYGYTF.

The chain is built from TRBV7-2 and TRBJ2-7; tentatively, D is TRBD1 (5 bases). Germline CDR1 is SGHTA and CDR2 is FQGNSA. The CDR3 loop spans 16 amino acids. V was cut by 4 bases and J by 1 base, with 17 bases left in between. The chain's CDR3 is CASSSPVDSVSYEQYF. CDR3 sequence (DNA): TGTGCCAGCAGCTCCCCTGTAGACAGTGTATCCTACGAGCAGTACTTC.

In nucleotides, the CDR3 is TGTGCCAGCAGATTGACAGCATACGAGCAGTACTTC. Translated, it gives CASRLTAYEQYF. V usage is TRBV7-2 and J usage is TRBJ2-7; a weak D match, TRBD1 (5 bases). Germline V CDR1 and CDR2: SGHTA, FQGNSA. V was shortened by 6 bases and J by 4 bases, with 10 bases between the two germline ends. The CDR3 is made up of 12 amino acids.

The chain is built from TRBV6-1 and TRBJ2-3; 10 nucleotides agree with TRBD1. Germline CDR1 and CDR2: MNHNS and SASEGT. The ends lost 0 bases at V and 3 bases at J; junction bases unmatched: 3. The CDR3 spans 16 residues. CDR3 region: CASSEAGTGVTDTQYF. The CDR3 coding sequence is TGTGCCAGCAGTGAAGCAGGGACAGGGGTTACAGATACGCAGTATTTT.

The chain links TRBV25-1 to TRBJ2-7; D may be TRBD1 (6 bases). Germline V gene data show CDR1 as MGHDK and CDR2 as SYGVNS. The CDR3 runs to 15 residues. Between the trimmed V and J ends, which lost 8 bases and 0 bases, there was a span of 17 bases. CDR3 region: CASGETGAFSYEQYF. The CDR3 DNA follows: TGTGCCAGCGGGGAGACAGGAGCCTTCTCCTACGAGCAGTACTTC.

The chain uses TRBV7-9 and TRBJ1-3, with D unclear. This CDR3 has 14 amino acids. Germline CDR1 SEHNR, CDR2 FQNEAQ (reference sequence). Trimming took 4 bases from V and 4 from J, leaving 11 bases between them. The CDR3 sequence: CASSSTSEGNTIYF. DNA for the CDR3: TGTGCCAGCAGCTCCACTTCCGAGGGAAACACCATATATTTT.

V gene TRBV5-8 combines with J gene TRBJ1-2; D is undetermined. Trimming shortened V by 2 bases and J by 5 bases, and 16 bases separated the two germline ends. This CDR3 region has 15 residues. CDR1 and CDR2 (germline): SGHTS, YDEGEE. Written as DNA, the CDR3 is TGTGCCAGCAGCTTAAGGGAGAGGCCGGGATATGGCTACACCTTC. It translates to CASSLRERPGYGYTF.

The CDR3 here is CASSSQGAGEQYF. CDR3 DNA sequence: TGTGCCAGCAGCTCACAGGGGGCAGGTGAGCAGTACTTC. The chain is built from TRBV12-3 or TRBV12-4 and TRBJ2-7, with 9 bases identical to TRBD1. The V and J ends lost 6 bases and 7 bases, in that order; junction bases with no gene match: 7. The CDR3 length is 13 residues.

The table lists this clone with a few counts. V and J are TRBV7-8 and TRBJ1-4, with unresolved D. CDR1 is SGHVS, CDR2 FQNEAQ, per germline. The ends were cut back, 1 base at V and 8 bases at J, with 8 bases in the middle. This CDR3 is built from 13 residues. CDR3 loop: CASSLGASEKLFF. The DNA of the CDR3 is TGTGCCAGCAGCTTAGGAGCCTCGGAAAAACTGTTTTTT.

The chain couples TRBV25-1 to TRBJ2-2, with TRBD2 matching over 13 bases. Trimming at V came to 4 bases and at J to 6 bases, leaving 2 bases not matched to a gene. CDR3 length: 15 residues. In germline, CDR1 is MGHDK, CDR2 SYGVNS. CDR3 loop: CASSGGLAGSGELFF. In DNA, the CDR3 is TGTGCCAGCAGTGGGGGACTAGCGGGGTCCGGGGAGCTGTTTTTT. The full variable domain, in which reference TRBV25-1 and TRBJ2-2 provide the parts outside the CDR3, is EADIYQTPRYLVIGTGKKITLECSQTMGHDKMYWYQQDPGMELHLIHYSYGVNSTEKGDLSSESTVSRIRTEHFPLTLESARPSHTSQYLCASSGGLAGSGELFFGEGSRLTVL.

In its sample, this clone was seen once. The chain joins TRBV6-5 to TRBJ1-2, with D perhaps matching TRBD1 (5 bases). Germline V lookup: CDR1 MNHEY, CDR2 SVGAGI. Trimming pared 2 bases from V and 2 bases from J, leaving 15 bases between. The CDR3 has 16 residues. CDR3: CASSYIAGRANYGYTF. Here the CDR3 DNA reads TGTGCCAGCAGTTACATTGCAGGGCGCGCCAACTATGGCTACACCTTC.

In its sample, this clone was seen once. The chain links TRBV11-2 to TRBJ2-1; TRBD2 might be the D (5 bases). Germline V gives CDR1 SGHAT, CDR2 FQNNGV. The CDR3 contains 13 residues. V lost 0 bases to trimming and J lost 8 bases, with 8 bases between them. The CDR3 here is CASSLELEYEQFF. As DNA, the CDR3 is TGTGCCAGCAGCTTAGAACTAGAATATGAGCAGTTCTTC.